The clone carrying this T cell receptor beta chain was seen only a few times. Given a much more abundant clone one base away, this may be a read error. TCRdb passed the 5' RACE reads through MiXCR, listing each CDR3 protein once. In the table there are 200,000 or so distinct CDR3 sequences, over 15% of which are singletons. These data belong to a study of CD8 T cells in ankylosing spondylitis. CDR1 is DFQATT and CDR2 is SNEGSKA in the germline V gene (reference sequence). This CDR3 has 12 residues. The V end was cut by 3 bases, the J end by 3 bases, with 8 bases between. The chain joins TRBV20-1 to TRBJ1-1; maybe TRBD1 (6 bases). This TCR was sampled from a male donor aged 5 to 30 with ankylosing spondylitis or in good health (not recorded which). The sequenced sample consisted of blood, either unsorted or a sorted T cell fraction (not recorded which). The CDR3 loop reads CSASNRDTEAFF. CDR3 bases: TGCAGTGCTAGTAACAGGGACACTGAAGCTTTCTTT.